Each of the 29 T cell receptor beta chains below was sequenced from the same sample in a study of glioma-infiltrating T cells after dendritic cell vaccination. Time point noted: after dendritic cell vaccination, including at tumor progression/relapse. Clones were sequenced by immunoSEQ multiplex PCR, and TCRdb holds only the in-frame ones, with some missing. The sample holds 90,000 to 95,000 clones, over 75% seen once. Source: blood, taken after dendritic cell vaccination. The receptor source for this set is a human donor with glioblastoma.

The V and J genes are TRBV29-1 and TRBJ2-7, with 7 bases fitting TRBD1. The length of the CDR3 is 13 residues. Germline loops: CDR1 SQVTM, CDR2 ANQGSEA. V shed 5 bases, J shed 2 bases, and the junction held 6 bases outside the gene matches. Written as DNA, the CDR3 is TGCAGCGTTCCGGGACAGACAACCTACGAGCAGTACTTC. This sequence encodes CSVPGQTTYEQYF.

DNA for the CDR3: TGTGCCAGCAGCTTAAAAAGACAGGGCGACGTTAAATATGGCTACACCTTC. Protein product: CASSLKRQGDVKYGYTF. The V call is TRBV7-2, the J call TRBJ1-2; TRBD1 matches at 7 bases. Germline V CDR1 and CDR2: SGHTA, FQGNSA. V shed 2 bases, J shed 5 bases, and the junction held 14 bases outside the gene matches. This CDR3 contains 17 residues.

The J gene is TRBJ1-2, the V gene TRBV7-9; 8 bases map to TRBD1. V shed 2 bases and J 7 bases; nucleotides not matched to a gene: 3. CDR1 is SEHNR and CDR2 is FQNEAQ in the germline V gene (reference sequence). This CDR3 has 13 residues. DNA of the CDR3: TGTGCCAGCAGCTTAACCGGACAGGGTGGCTACACCTTC. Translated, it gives CASSLTGQGGYTF. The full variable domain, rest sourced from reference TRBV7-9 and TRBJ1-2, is DTGVSQNPRHKITKRGQNVTFRCDPISEHNRLYWYRQTLGQGPEFLTYFQNEAQLEKSRLLSDRFSAERPKGSFSTLEIQRTEQGDSAMYLCASSLTGQGGYTFGSGTRLTVV.

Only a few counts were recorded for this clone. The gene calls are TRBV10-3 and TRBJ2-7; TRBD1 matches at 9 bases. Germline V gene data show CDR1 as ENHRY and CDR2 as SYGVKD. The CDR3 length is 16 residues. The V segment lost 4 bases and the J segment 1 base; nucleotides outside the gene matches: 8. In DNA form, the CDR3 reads TGTGCCATCAGTGCCCACATACAGGGGGCATCCTACGAGCAGTACTTC. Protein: CAISAHIQGASYEQYF.

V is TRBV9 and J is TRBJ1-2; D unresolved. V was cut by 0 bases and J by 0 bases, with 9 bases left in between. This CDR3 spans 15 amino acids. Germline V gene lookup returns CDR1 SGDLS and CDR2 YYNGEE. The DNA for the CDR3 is TGTGCCAGCAGCGTAGCCGCCGCGGCTAACTATGGCTACACCTTC. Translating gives CASSVAAAANYGYTF.

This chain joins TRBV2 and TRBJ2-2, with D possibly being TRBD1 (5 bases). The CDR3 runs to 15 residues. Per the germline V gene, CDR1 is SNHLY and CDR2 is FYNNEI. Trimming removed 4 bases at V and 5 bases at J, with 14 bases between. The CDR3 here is CASSVSQGITGELFF. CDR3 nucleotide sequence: TGTGCCAGCAGTGTGTCGCAGGGCATAACCGGGGAGCTGTTTTTT.

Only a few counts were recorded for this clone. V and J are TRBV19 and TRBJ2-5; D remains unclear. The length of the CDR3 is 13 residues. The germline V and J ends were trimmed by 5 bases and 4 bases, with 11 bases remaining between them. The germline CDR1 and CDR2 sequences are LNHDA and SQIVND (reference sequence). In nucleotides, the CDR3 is TGTGCCAGTAGTCCTCCTTGGGCAGAGACCCAGTACTTC. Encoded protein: CASSPPWAETQYF.

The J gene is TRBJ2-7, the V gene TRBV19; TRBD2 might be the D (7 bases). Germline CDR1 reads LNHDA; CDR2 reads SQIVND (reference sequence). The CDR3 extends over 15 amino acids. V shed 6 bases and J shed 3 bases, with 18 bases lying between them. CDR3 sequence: CASSLKGEGHYEQYV. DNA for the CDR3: TGTGCCAGTAGCCTCAAGGGGGAGGGCCACTACGAGCAGTACGTC.

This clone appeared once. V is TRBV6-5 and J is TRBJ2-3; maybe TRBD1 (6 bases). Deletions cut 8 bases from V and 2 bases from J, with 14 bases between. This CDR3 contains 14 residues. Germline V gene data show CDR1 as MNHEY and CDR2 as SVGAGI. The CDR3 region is CASQGSWVTDTQYF. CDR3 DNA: TGTGCCAGCCAGGGGAGTTGGGTCACAGATACGCAGTATTTT.

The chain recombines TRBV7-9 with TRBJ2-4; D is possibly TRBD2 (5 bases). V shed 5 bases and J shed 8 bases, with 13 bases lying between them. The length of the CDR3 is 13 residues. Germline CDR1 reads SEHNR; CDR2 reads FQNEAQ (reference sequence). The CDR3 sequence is CASSIRGVDIQYF. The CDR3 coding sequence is TGTGCCAGCAGCATTCGGGGAGTTGACATTCAGTACTTC.

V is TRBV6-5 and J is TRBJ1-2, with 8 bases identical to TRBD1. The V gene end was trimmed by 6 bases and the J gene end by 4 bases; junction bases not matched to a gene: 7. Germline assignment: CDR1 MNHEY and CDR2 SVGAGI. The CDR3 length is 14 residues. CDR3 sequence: CASRPGQGGYGYTF. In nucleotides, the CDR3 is TGTGCCAGCAGGCCCGGACAGGGAGGCTATGGCTACACCTTC.

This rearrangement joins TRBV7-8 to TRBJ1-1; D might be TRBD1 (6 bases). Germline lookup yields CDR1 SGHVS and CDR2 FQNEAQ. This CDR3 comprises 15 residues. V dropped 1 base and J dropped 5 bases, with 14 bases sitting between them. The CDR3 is CASSLVARGGTEAFF. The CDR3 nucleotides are TGTGCCAGCAGCTTAGTGGCCAGGGGCGGAACTGAAGCTTTCTTT.

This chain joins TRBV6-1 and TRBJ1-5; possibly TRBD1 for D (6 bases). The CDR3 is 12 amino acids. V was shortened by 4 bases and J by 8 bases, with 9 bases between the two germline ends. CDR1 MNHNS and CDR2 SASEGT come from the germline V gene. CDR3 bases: TGTGCCAGCAGTGGACAGGTGAAGCCCCAGCATTTT. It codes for CASSGQVKPQHF.

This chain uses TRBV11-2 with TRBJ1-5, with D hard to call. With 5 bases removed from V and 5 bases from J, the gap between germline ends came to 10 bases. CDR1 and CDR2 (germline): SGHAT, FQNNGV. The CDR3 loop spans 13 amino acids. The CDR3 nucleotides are TGTGCCAGCAGCCCCCAACACGATCAGCCCCAGCATTTT. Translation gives CASSPQHDQPQHF.

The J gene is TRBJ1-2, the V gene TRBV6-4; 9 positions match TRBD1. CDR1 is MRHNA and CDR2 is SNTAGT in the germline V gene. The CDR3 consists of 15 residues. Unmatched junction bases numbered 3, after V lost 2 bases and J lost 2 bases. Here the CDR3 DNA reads TGTGCCAGCAGTGACGGCGGACAGGGGAACTATGGCTACACCTTC. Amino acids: CASSDGGQGNYGYTF.

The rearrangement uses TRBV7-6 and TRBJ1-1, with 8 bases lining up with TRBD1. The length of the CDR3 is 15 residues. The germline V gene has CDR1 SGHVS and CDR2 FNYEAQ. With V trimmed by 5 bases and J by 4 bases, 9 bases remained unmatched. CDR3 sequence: CASSPGQGTGTEAFF. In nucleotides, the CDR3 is TGTGCCAGCAGCCCCGGACAGGGCACGGGCACTGAAGCTTTCTTT.

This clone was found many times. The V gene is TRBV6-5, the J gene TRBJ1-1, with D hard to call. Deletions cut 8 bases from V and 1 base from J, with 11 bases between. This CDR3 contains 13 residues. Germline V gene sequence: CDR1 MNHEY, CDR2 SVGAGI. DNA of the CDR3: TGTGCCAGCTGGGAGGGCAAGAACACTGAAGCTTTCTTT. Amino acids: CASWEGKNTEAFF.

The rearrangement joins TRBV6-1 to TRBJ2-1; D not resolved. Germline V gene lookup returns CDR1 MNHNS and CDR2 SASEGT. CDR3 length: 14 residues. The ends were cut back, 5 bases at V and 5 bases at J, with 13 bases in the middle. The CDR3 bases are TGTGCCAGCAGTCTGTACCCGACAAACAATGAGCAGTTCTTC. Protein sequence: CASSLYPTNNEQFF.

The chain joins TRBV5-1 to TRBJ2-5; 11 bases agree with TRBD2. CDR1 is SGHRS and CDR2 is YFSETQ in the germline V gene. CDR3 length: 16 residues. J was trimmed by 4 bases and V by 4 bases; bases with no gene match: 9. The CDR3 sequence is CASSATSGSTGETQYF. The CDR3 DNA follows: TGCGCCAGCAGCGCAACTAGCGGGAGTACGGGAGAGACCCAGTACTTC.

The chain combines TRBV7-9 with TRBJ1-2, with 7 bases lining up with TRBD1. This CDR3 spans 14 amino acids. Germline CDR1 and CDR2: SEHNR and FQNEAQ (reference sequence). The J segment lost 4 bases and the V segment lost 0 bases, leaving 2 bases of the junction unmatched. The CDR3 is CASSLAGGGYGYTF. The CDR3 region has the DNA TGTGCCAGCAGCTTAGCAGGGGGCGGCTATGGCTACACCTTC.

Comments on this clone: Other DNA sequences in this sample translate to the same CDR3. CDR3: CASSPRTSGAYNEQFF. The CDR3 DNA follows: TGCGCCAGCAGCCCGCGGACTAGCGGAGCATACAATGAGCAGTTCTTC. The chain is built from TRBV5-1 and TRBJ2-1; 10 bases line up with TRBD2. This CDR3 spans 16 amino acids. The ends lost 4 bases at V and 4 bases at J; junction bases unmatched: 8. CDR1 is SGHRS, CDR2 YFSETQ, per germline.

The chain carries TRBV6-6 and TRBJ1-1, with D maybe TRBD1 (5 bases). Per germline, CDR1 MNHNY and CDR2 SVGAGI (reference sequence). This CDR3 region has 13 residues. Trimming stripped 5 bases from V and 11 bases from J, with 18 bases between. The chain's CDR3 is CASSPSGRGEAFF. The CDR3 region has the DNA TGTGCCAGCAGTCCCTCGGGTCGGGGGGAGGCTTTCTTT.

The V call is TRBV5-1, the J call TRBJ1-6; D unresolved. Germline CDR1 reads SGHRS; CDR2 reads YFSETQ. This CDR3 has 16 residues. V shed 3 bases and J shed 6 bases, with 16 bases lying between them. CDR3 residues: CASSSGSGDSNSPLHF. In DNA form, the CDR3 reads TGCGCCAGCAGCTCGGGGAGCGGGGATAGTAATTCACCCCTCCACTTT.

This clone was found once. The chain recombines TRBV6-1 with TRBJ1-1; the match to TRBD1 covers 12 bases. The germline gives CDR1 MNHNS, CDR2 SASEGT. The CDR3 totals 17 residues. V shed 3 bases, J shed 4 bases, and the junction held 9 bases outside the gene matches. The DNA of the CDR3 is TGTGCCAGCAGTGACCGGGACAGGGGGCGAGGTGGCACTGAAGCTTTCTTT. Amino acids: CASSDRDRGRGGTEAFF.

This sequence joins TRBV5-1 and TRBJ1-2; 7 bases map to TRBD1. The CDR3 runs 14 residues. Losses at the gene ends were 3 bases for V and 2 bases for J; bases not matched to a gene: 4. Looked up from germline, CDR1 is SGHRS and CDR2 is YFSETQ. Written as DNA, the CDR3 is TGCGCCAGCAGCTGGCAGACAGGGAACTATGGCTACACCTTC. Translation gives CASSWQTGNYGYTF.

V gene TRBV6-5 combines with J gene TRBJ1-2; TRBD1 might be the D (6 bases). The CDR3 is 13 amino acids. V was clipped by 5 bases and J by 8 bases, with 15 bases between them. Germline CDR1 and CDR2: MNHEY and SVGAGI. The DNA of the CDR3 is TGTGCCAGCAGTGGGGGCAGGGTTGAGGGCTACACCTTC. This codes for CASSGGRVEGYTF.

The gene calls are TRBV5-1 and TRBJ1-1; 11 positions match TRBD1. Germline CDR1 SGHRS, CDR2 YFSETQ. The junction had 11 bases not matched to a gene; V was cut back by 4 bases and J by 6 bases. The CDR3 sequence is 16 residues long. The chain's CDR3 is CASSHSGTGGGSEAFF. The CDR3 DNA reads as TGCGCCAGCAGCCACTCCGGGACAGGGGGGGGGTCTGAAGCTTTCTTT.

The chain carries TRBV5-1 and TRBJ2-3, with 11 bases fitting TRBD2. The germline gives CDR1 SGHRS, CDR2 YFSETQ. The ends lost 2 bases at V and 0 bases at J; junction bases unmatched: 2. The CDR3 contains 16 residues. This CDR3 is CASSLRTSGSTDTQYF. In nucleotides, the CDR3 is TGCGCCAGCAGCTTACGGACTAGCGGGAGCACAGATACGCAGTATTTT. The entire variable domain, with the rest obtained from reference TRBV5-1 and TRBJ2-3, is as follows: KAGVTQTPRYLIKTRGQQVTLSCSPISGHRSVSWYQQTPGQGLQFLFEYFSETQRNKGNFPGRFSGRQFSNSRSEMNVSTLELGDSALYLCASSLRTSGSTDTQYFGPGTRLTVL.

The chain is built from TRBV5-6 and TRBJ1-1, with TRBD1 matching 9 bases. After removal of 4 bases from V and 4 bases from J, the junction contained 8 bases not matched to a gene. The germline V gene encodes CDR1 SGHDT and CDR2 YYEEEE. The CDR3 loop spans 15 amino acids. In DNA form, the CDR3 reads TGTGCCAGCAGCGTCCGGGACAGGGTTTTCACTGAAGCTTTCTTT. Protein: CASSVRDRVFTEAFF.